This T cell receptor (beta chain) was sequenced for a study of shared clonotypes between healthy human individuals (dated by TCRdb to the early 2020s). Some background on the complete study: The cohort comprised a couple of women and a few men aged 18 to 49 years. Blood TCR repertoires of five healthy adults were deeply sequenced to estimate repertoire size and the extent of clonotype sharing between individuals. Each donor's leukapheresis produced roughly between roughly 0.94 and 9.5 billion PBMCs. Libraries were prepared and TCR repertoires were sequenced by different laboratories using diverse techniques, in order to increase sequencing depth and limit assay-specific biases.

Points on this clone: The clone's antigen remains unknown. A junction end diverges from the germline sequence, so it may reflect a read error.

The paper's findings and limits, for the study overall: Pairwise subsampling indicated that sequencing depth was expected to affect the degree of clonotype sharing among donors. Sampling was restricted to blood, and TCR repertoires in tissues likely differ from the TCR repertoires found in blood. The small number of donors limited the genetic and exposure-history diversity represented.

The donors were healthy, HIV-negative adults who had no recently reported acute infections or vaccinations. Every donor was a Caucasian adult residing in Nashville, Tennessee, USA. For unsorted samples, tens of millions of PBMCs were counted, and genomic DNA was extracted using the QIAamp DNA Blood Mini kit. Blood was obtained by leukapheresis, after which PBMCs were separated by Ficoll-Histopaque density gradient centrifugation and cryopreserved in liquid nitrogen vapor phase. Using the deep immunoSEQ assay, TCR CDR3 regions were amplified from genomic DNA by multiplex PCR. Extracted genomic DNA from each cell subset was distributed evenly across all wells of several immunoSEQ 96-well plates, and each plate was treated as a replicate. For unsorted PBMC, 250 to 300 ng genomic DNA, equal to 30,000 or so T cell genomes, was loaded into each replicate PCR. Ten immunoSEQ deep assay plates were used to sequence the unsorted PBMC genomic DNA. Purified libraries were quantified with a Qubit 3.0 fluorometer, sized on a Bioanalyzer 2100, and re-quantified with the KAPA Library Quantification kit. Each immunoSEQ 96-well plate was sequenced on its own single-read 150-cycle Illumina NextSeq 550 flow cell. The authors' analysis ran thus. Because the immunoSEQ output held only junctional sequences and lacked quality scores, the filtering could not match the filtering applied to full-length reads. Sequences were annotated with PyIR, a Python wrapper for IgBLAST v1.9, and V/J genes and CDR3 were assigned using IMGT germline references. Reads with weak V/J assignments (E-value above 1e-6), missing CDR3, stop codons, out-of-frame junctions, or ambiguous translated residues were removed. A V3J clonotype was defined by an identical inferred V gene, J gene, and CDR3 amino acid sequence. Percentage overlap between repertoires was computed as shared unique clonotypes divided by the size of the smaller repertoire. RTK rarefaction, the Chao1 estimator, and Recon v2.1 estimates of unobserved clonotypes were used to assess repertoire richness. In its TCRdb copy, this immuneACCESS table keeps in-frame sequences only and misses some clones. Where compared with another copy, unresolved V genes explain less than half of these, and the others have no known cause. V and J calls and clone size are copied from that table; D and trimming were computed from the DNA. The sample table holds about 500,000 clones, of which roughly 80% were seen once. The ten largest clones represent about 12% of the sample.

The sequencing sample was made of PBMCs. The receptor was isolated from a middle-aged woman in good health. Some clones in this sample may be carry-over from other donors' samples.

For the CDR3, the sequence is CASSQGLSGLRAEQYF. Here is the DNA: TGCGCCAGCAGCCAGGGATTATCGGGACTCCGGGCCGAGCAGTACTTC. The chain is made from TRBV5-5 and TRBJ2-5; a weak D assignment points to TRBD2 (6 bases agree). The assigned J gene may be wrong: the sequence end matches TRBJ2-7 better. The CDR3, cysteine through phenylalanine, is 16 amino acids long. Only the CDR3 DNA stays, 48 bases, in frame from base 1. In the germline V gene (reference sequence), CDR1 corresponds to SGHKS and CDR2 to YYEKEE.